One and the same sample provided the 24 T cell receptor beta chains below, sequenced in a study of cytomegalovirus exposure and HLA in healthy donors (dated by TCRdb to about 2017). To prepare the library, the immunoSEQ multiplex PCR assay was applied. A mixture of 60 forward primers for TCR Vbeta segments and 13 reverse primers for TCR Jbeta segments was used in the multiplex PCR. TCRdb limited this immuneACCESS table to in-frame rearrangements with V and J called. A share of clones is missing; checked studies link under half to unresolved V genes, and the rest is unexplained. The sample table shows 200,000 to 250,000 clones, and approximately 82% are seen once. The ten biggest clones cover roughly 0.58% of the sample. Sequenced sample: PBMCs. The receptors derive from a woman in her 40s in good health and CMV-seronegative.

The J gene is TRBJ1-2, the V gene TRBV6-6, with D maybe TRBD1 (6 bases). Trimming removed 6 bases from V and 8 bases from J, with 16 bases in between. CDR3 length: 13 residues. Germline CDR1 and CDR2: MNHNY and SVGAGI (reference sequence). The DNA of the CDR3 is TGTGCCAGCAGCCAGGGGAGGGGTTTGGGCTACACCTTC. Protein: CASSQGRGLGYTF.

The genes are TRBV11-2 and TRBJ1-5; weak D call: TRBD1 (6 bases). Germline CDR1 and CDR2: SGHAT and FQNNGV. The V gene lost 4 bases and the J gene lost 7 bases, with 14 bases spanning the gap. The CDR3 is 14 residues long. The CDR3 loop reads CASSSNRVEQPQHF. In nucleotides, the CDR3 is TGTGCCAGCAGCTCGAACAGGGTTGAACAGCCCCAGCATTTT.

V usage is TRBV6-5 and J usage is TRBJ1-2; D is undetermined. This CDR3 contains 12 residues. The germline V and J ends were trimmed by 4 bases and 8 bases, with 11 bases remaining between them. Germline loops: CDR1 MNHEY, CDR2 SVGAGI. The CDR3 DNA reads as TGTGCCAGCAGTTTACAGCCTCCGGGCTACACCTTC. Translation: CASSLQPPGYTF.

This chain uses TRBV30 with TRBJ2-5; 7 nucleotides align to TRBD1. The J call may be wrong; the DNA end is better matched by TRBJ2-7. This CDR3 is 14 amino acids long. Germline assignment: CDR1 GTSNPN and CDR2 SVGIG (reference sequence). The chain's CDR3 is CAWSRDRVSDEQYF. For the CDR3, the DNA is TGTGCCTGGAGTAGAGACAGGGTTTCTGACGAGCAGTACTTC.

In this sample, this clone turned up a few times. This chain uses TRBV7-2 with TRBJ2-1, with D perhaps TRBD1 (5 bases). The CDR3 consists of 12 residues. V lost 2 bases, J lost 10 bases, and 9 bases lay in between. In germline, CDR1 is SGHTA, CDR2 FQGNSA. CDR3 region: CASSLNPGEQFF. The DNA of the CDR3 is TGTGCCAGCAGCTTAAATCCAGGGGAGCAGTTCTTC.

V usage is TRBV18 and J usage is TRBJ1-5; TRBD1 aligns across 9 bases. The CDR3 covers 14 residues. Germline CDR1 KGHSH, CDR2 LQKENI. After removal of 6 bases from V and 6 bases from J, the junction contained 6 bases not matched to a gene. Here the CDR3 DNA reads TGTGCCAGCTCGTCCGGGACAGGGATTCAGCCCCAGCATTTT. This sequence encodes CASSSGTGIQPQHF.

This clone was observed once. The chain employs TRBV19 and TRBJ1-5, with D uncertain. V was shortened by 7 bases and J by 2 bases, with 12 bases between the two germline ends. The CDR3 is 14 amino acids. CDR1 and CDR2 (germline): LNHDA, SQIVND (reference sequence). For the CDR3, the DNA is TGTGCCAGTAACCCCCAGCAGGGCAATCAGCCCCAGCATTTT. Translated: CASNPQQGNQPQHF.

This clone was detected a few times. J is TRBJ1-6 and V is TRBV5-6; TRBD1 is a possible D gene (6 bases). Trimming shortened V by 0 bases and J by 5 bases, and 12 bases separated the two germline ends. The CDR3 is 16 residues long. The V gene's germline CDR1 is SGHDT and CDR2 YYEEEE. The CDR3 sequence is CASSLAGQSNNSPLHF. The CDR3, as DNA: TGTGCCAGCAGCTTGGCCGGACAGAGCAATAATTCACCCCTCCACTTT.

This clone was detected only a few times. The chain has TRBV19 and TRBJ2-7; D possibly corresponds to TRBD1 (6 bases). The germline V gene has CDR1 LNHDA and CDR2 SQIVND (reference sequence). V lost 4 bases and J lost 3, with 10 bases in between. The CDR3 contains 13 residues. The CDR3 bases are TGTGCCAGTAGTAAGGGGGTATACTACGAGCAGTACTTC. Translating it yields CASSKGVYYEQYF.

This clone was observed a handful of times. The chain is built from TRBV4-2 and TRBJ1-6; D ambiguous. Germline CDR1 LGHNA, CDR2 YNFKEQ. Trimming left V 0 bases short and J 7 bases short, with 7 bases between. The CDR3 is 14 residues long. The CDR3 region is CASSQDLRNSPLHF. The CDR3 DNA sequence: TGTGCCAGCAGCCAAGATCTACGGAATTCACCCCTCCACTTT.

This chain joins TRBV18 and TRBJ2-3; TRBD2 might be the D (5 bases). The germline V gene encodes CDR1 KGHSH and CDR2 LQKENI. Trimming pared 7 bases from V and 2 bases from J, leaving 13 bases between. The CDR3 sequence is 14 residues long. Here the CDR3 reads CASFLERNTDTQYF. DNA for the CDR3: TGTGCCAGCTTCTTGGAGCGGAACACAGATACGCAGTATTTT.

V and J are TRBV28 and TRBJ2-7; a possible D gene is TRBD1 (7 bases). Trimming pared 2 bases from V and 6 bases from J, leaving 14 bases between. The CDR3 loop spans 14 amino acids. The germline CDR1 and CDR2 sequences are MDHEN and SYDVKM. The CDR3: CASSLRRQGGEQYF. The CDR3 bases are TGTGCCAGCAGTTTACGCCGACAGGGAGGCGAGCAGTACTTC.

The V gene is TRBV5-8, the J gene TRBJ1-2; TRBD1 might be the D (5 bases). Looked up from germline, CDR1 is SGHTS and CDR2 is YDEGEE. This CDR3 contains 13 residues. Trimming stripped 4 bases from V and 5 bases from J, with 12 bases between. CDR3 amino acids: CASSNNGGYGYTF. The CDR3 DNA follows: TGTGCCAGCAGCAATAACGGGGGGTATGGCTACACCTTC.

In the case of this clone: Different DNA sequences within this sample yield the same CDR3. The V call is TRBV28, the J call TRBJ1-2; D remains ambiguous. The CDR3 is 13 residues long. V lost 6 bases to trimming and J lost 1 base, with 9 bases between them. Per the germline V gene, CDR1 is MDHEN and CDR2 is SYDVKM. CDR3 sequence reads: CASSAGGNYGYTF. CDR3 DNA: TGTGCCAGCAGCGCCGGAGGTAACTATGGCTACACCTTC.

The rearrangement uses TRBV4-1 and TRBJ2-5; no reliable D call. Trimming stripped 1 base from V and 5 bases from J, with 8 bases between. The CDR3 loop spans 13 amino acids. Germline V gene sequence: CDR1 MGHRA, CDR2 YSYEKL. CDR3 DNA: TGCGCCAGCAGCCAAGGCGTACAGGAGACCCAGTACTTC. It yields the protein CASSQGVQETQYF.

This clone was counted between two and nine times. The genes are TRBV29-1 and TRBJ1-1, with no clear D. Trimming pared 4 bases from V and 5 bases from J, leaving 8 bases between. There are 11 residues in the CDR3. CDR1 is SQVTM and CDR2 is ANQGSEA in the germline V gene. The CDR3 here is CSVVRDTEAFF. The CDR3 DNA is TGCAGCGTTGTGAGGGATACTGAAGCTTTCTTT. The full variable domain, with the rest looked up from reference TRBV29-1 and TRBJ1-1, is SAVISQKPSRDICQRGTSLTIQCQVDSQVTMMFWYRQQPGQSLTLIATANQGSEATYESGFVIDKFPISRPNLTFSTLTVSNMSPEDSSIYLCSVVRDTEAFFGQGTRLTVV.

The chain combines TRBV30 with TRBJ1-2; the D gene is possibly TRBD1 (6 bases). CDR1 is GTSNPN, CDR2 SVGIG, per germline (reference sequence). The CDR3 is 12 amino acids. V lost 7 bases to trimming and J lost 6 bases, with 15 bases between them. Here the CDR3 DNA reads TGTGCCTTAAAAACAGGGAGGGATGGCTACACCTTC. Residues: CALKTGRDGYTF.

In its sample, this clone was seen once. V and J are TRBV29-1 and TRBJ2-5; 9 bases are shared with TRBD2. Germline CDR1 SQVTM, CDR2 ANQGSEA. The trim removed 4 bases at V and 6 bases at J, leaving 9 bases unmatched. The CDR3 spans 14 residues. The CDR3 region has the DNA TGCAGCGTTGGAGCGGGGGGACTACATCAGACCCAGTACTTC. It translates to CSVGAGGLHQTQYF.

This clone was picked up one time. The chain has TRBV4-1 and TRBJ2-2; D might be TRBD1 (5 bases). The DNA end is a closer match to TRBJ1-3, so the J assignment may be wrong. The CDR3 extends over 13 amino acids. Germline CDR1 and CDR2: MGHRA and YSYEKL. In DNA, the CDR3 is TGCGCCAGCAGCCAGGTCACAGGCAACACCATATATTTT. This sequence encodes CASSQVTGNTIYF.

This sequence joins TRBV7-8 and TRBJ1-5; D perhaps matches TRBD1 (5 bases). The V and J ends lost 0 bases and 11 bases respectively, with 17 bases between them. Germline-derived CDR1 and CDR2 are SGHVS and FQNEAQ. The CDR3 extends over 15 amino acids. The CDR3 DNA follows: TGTGCCAGCAGCTTAGCCGCACAGGCCCCTACCGCCCAGCATTTT. It translates to CASSLAAQAPTAQHF.

The chain couples TRBV6-1 to TRBJ2-5; D is possibly TRBD1 (5 bases). TRBJ2-7 explains the end of the DNA better; the J call may be wrong. This CDR3 region has 13 residues. Germline V gene sequence: CDR1 MNHNS, CDR2 SASEGT. The CDR3: CASRETASYEQYF. The CDR3 DNA reads as TGTGCCAGCAGGGAGACAGCATCCTACGAGCAGTACTTC.

The V gene is TRBV2, the J gene TRBJ2-5; D remains ambiguous. TRBJ2-7 explains the end of the DNA better; the J call may be wrong. Germline V CDR1 and CDR2: SNHLY, FYNNEI. The CDR3 length is 12 residues. CDR3 protein: CASSESSYEQYF. The CDR3 DNA reads TGTGCCAGCAGTGAGAGTAGCTACGAGCAGTACTTC.

This chain joins TRBV6-5 and TRBJ1-1; 8 nucleotides align to TRBD1. Germline CDR1 MNHEY, CDR2 SVGAGI. This CDR3 is 13 amino acids long. Trimming at V came to 0 bases and at J to 12 bases, leaving 6 bases not matched to a gene. The CDR3 loop reads CASSYSEGQASFF. The CDR3 DNA sequence: TGTGCCAGCAGTTACTCGGAGGGACAGGCCTCTTTCTTT.

In this sample, this clone turned up a few times. This chain uses TRBV30 with TRBJ1-2, with no clear D. This CDR3 is built from 13 residues. Germline CDR1 and CDR2: GTSNPN and SVGIG (reference sequence). The V and J ends lost 4 bases and 0 bases respectively, with 9 bases between them. This CDR3 is CAWKTEANYGYTF. The CDR3 region has the DNA TGTGCCTGGAAAACAGAAGCTAACTATGGCTACACCTTC.